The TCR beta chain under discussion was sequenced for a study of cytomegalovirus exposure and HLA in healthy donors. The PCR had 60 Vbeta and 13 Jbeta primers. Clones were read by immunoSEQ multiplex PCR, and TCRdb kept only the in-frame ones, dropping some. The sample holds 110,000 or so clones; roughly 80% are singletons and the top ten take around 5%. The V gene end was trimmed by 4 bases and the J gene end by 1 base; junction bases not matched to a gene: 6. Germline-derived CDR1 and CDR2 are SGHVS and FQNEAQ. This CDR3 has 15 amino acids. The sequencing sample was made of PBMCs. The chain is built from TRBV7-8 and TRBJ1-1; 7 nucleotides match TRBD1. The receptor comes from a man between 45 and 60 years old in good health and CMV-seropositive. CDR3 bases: TGTGCCAGCAGCTCAAACCGGGACAGGAACACTGAAGCTTTCTTT. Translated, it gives CASSSNRDRNTEAFF.